This TCR beta chain originates from a study of tumor-infiltrating lymphocytes in primary liver carcinoma. The study, taken as a whole, reports: When set against blood, tumors had a significantly higher top-250-clone fraction (p = 0.039). Only about 7-25% of top clones were detected in each of the five tumor regions.

Joint extraction of RNA and DNA used roughly 18-34 mg of bulk tissue that was unsorted. With chronic HBV infection, the patients were also treatment-naive. Sampling was performed at five separate regions of each tumor. Total RNA amounting to roughly 480 ng was the source from which TCR beta cDNA was made with a constant-region primer. Libraries of TCR beta came from three nested multiplex PCR rounds with slightly modified ARM-PCR. TCRdb re-called the multiplex PCR reads with MiXCR, one entry per CDR3 protein. Counted here are more than 20,000 distinct CDR3 sequences, 60% to 80% occurring once; the ten biggest clones make up almost 40%. With respect to this clonotype: Its antigen is unknown. The CDR3 end shows no conserved phenylalanine or tryptophan, and so a read error is likely. No DNA is shown, since the ends of the CDR3 on it are uncertain; the CDR3 is the one TCRdb lists.

The sequenced sample consisted of liver tumor tissue from sampling region 1. The subset here: tumor region T1, superior pole. The receptor was derived from a woman aged 25 to 39 with primary liver carcinoma and hepatitis B virus infection.

The CDR3 sequence: CTSGTSNTETFL. The J gene is TRBJ1-1, the V gene TRBV7-9. The CDR3 is 12 amino acids in total, end residues counted. Germline assignment: CDR1 SEHNR and CDR2 FQNEAQ (reference sequence).